The source of this TCR beta chain is a study of shared clonotypes between healthy human individuals. Study context: CD4 naive and CD4 memory each took three plates per donor, while CD8 naive took two and CD8 memory one. Notes on the study in general: Among non-shared clonotypes, generation probabilities were lower than among those shared by all four donors.

The CDR3 consists of 14 residues. Germline CDR1 KGHSH, CDR2 LQKENI. V gave up 6 bases and J gave up 2 bases; unmatched junction bases: 7. Comments on this clone: Antigen unknown.

The table came from immunoSEQ multiplex PCR; TCRdb's copy has only in-frame clones and leaves some out. Here the sample spans some 1.1 million clones, about 72% being singletons. The study drew its donors from healthy HIV-negative adults without recent acute infections or vaccinations. This receptor was taken from a man between 18 and 35 years old in good health. Some clones in this sample may be carry-over from other donors' samples. Sequencing input: memory CD4+ T cells from PBMCs. Regarding subset: CD45RA-negative fraction. The genes are TRBV18 and TRBJ2-7; the match to TRBD1 covers 7 bases. CDR3 loop: CASSSAGTAYEQYF. CDR3 DNA: TGTGCCAGCTCGTCGGCCGGGACAGCCTACGAGCAGTACTTC.